Given below is one TCR beta chain in context. Its target is unknown. Between the trimmed V and J ends, which lost 5 bases and 5 bases, there was a span of 13 bases. Germline CDR1 and CDR2: SGHKS and YYEKEE (reference sequence). This CDR3 contains 14 residues. The sample comes from a study of cytomegalovirus exposure and HLA in healthy donors. Points from the study as a whole: The classifier, whose performance was assessed in both the original and validation cohorts, reportedly diagnosed cytomegalovirus status with high specificity and sensitivity. The authors enumerated roughly 160 TCR beta chains as linked to cytomegalovirus.

The table came from immunoSEQ multiplex PCR; TCRdb's copy has only in-frame clones and leaves some out. The table shows 97,000 or so clones, with less than 90% occurring only once. This chain connects TRBV5-5 to TRBJ1-4; D perhaps matches TRBD1 (5 bases). The clonotype originates from a man younger than 35 in good health and CMV-seropositive. The source material was PBMCs. For the CDR3, the DNA is TGTGCCAGCAGGTCCCAGGGCACGAATGAAAAACTGTTTTTT. As protein: CASRSQGTNEKLFF.